Within the sample, the clone carrying this T cell receptor (beta chain) is medium-sized. Its antigen is undetermined. V shed 4 bases and J shed 3 bases, with 21 bases lying between them. Germline CDR1 and CDR2: KGHDR and SFDVKD. This CDR3 spans 17 amino acids. Using roughly 15 ng of total RNA, TCR libraries were made with the QIAseq Immune Repertoire TCR panel. TCRdb reanalysed the reads using MiXCR and keeps one entry per CDR3 protein. The data show about 180 distinct CDR3 sequences, 6.5% to 9.5% seen once. The data were taken from a study of circulating CD8 cells and anti-PD-1 response in melanoma. Study information: Non-responders showed stable or progressive disease; responders showed complete or partial response.

From live CD3+CD8+TCRalphabeta+ cells, four PD-1 and/or TIGIT subsets were sorted. Overall study findings and caveats: Published repertoire comparisons used only baseline and M1 samples. Diversity ranked highest in DNEG and lowest in TIGIT subsets.

The rearrangement joins TRBV24-1 to TRBJ2-7; D possibly matches TRBD1 or TRBD2 (5 bases each). This TCR was sampled from a human donor with melanoma. Sequencing was performed on CD8+ T cells from PBMCs, taken at baseline or after one month of anti-PD-1 therapy (not recorded which). CDR3 DNA: TGTGCCACCAGTGACACTCAGGCGGGTTCAGGGTACTACGAGCAGTACTTC. It yields the protein CATSDTQAGSGYYEQYF.